This paragraph reports one TCR beta chain. The junction had 12 bases not matched to a gene; V was cut back by 4 bases and J by 7 bases. This CDR3 has 16 amino acids. Germline V gene lookup returns CDR1 SGHRS and CDR2 YFSETQ. The data are from a study of blood T cell repertoires in COVID-19. Only in-frame clones appear in the TCRdb table, and some are missing; sequencing was by immunoSEQ multiplex PCR. The repertoire holds about 480,000 clones, with 85% to 90% as singletons. The chain combines TRBV5-1 with TRBJ2-2; 8 bases fit TRBD1. Sample: peripheral blood. The sequence was obtained from a young man with COVID-19, enrolled during active disease. CDR3 sequence reads: CASSRRQGSNSGELFF. In DNA form, the CDR3 reads TGCGCCAGCAGCCGCCGACAGGGGAGTAATAGCGGGGAGCTGTTTTTT.